One TCR beta chain is described in this entry. Its target is not known. The sample belongs to a study of cytomegalovirus exposure and HLA in healthy donors. The CDR3 covers 14 residues. From germline, CDR1 is SGHTA and CDR2 FQGNSA. Trimming took off 8 bases at V and 8 bases at J, with 18 bases between the two ends. Use of 60 Vbeta and 13 Jbeta primers characterized the PCR. The method was immunoSEQ multiplex PCR; TCRdb's version includes in-frame clones alone and lacks a portion of them. The table shows approximately 170,000 clones, with roughly four fifths occurring only once. General observations from the study: Upon later analysis, HLA-associated TCR beta chains proved more clonally expanded than other, equally common chains. Immune exposure was documented only through CMV serostatus.

The sample consisted of PBMCs. The chain links TRBV7-2 to TRBJ2-2; possibly TRBD1 for D (7 bases). This sequence was found in a man aged 45-60 years in good health and CMV-seropositive. The chain's CDR3 is CASGTVAVRGELFF. CDR3 coding DNA: TGTGCCAGCGGGACAGTAGCGGTACGGGGGGAGCTGTTTTTT.